This TCR beta chain was observed in a study of T cell responses to AZD1222 COVID-19 vaccine. Method: immunoSEQ multiplex PCR; TCRdb's copy keeps in-frame clones and lacks some. Altogether roughly 150,000 clones are present, 85% to 95% being singletons, with the ten largest covering roughly 5%. V trimming: 4 bases; J trimming: 4 bases; junction bases outside the gene matches: 9. The CDR3 spans 15 residues. Per the germline V gene, CDR1 is LNHDA and CDR2 is SQIVND (reference sequence). The receptor was derived from an adult in good health. The chain combines TRBV19 with TRBJ2-7; 8 bases align to TRBD2. The specimen was peripheral blood, collected on day 0 of AZD1222 vaccination. CDR3 loop: CASSRNPSGLYEQYF. CDR3 DNA sequence: TGTGCCAGTAGTAGAAACCCTAGCGGGTTGTACGAGCAGTACTTC.